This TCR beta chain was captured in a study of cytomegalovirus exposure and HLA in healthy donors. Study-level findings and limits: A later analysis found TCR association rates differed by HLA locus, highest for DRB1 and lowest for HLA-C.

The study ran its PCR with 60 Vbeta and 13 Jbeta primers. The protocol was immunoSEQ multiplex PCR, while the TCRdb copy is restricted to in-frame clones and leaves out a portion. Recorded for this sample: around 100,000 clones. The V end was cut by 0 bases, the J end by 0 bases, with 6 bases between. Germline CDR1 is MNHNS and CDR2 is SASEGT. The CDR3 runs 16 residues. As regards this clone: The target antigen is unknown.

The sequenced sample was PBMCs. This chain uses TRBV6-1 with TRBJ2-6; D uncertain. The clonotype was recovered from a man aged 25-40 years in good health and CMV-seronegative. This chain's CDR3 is CASSEARSSGANVLTF. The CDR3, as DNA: TGTGCCAGCAGTGAAGCTAGAAGCTCTGGGGCCAACGTCCTGACTTTC.